This T cell receptor beta chain was identified during a study of T cells in Graves' hyperthyroidism and ophthalmopathy. About the research overall: The blood sample was taken at first diagnosis, before treatment began. Study conclusions and caveats: Blood shared most expanded thyroid clonotypes above 0.001.

Amplified TCR beta CDR3 regions derived from RNA transcripts. Primed by the HTBI set, a first-round RT-PCR was run on the TCR CDR3. TCRdb called the multiplex PCR reads again in MiXCR, with one record for every CDR3 protein. In the table there are 350,000 to 450,000 distinct CDR3 sequences, around an eighth of which are singletons. The CDR3 is made up of 17 amino acids. V lost 0 bases and J lost 0; bases outside the gene matches: 4. In germline, CDR1 is SGHRS, CDR2 YFSETQ. At least ten counts were recorded for this clonotype. Antigen unknown. The TCR comes from a man aged 50 to 60 with Graves' ophthalmopathy. V usage is TRBV5-1 and J usage is TRBJ2-1, with 9 bases lining up with TRBD2. The sample comprised blood. Written as DNA, the CDR3 is TGCGCCAGCAGCTTGGAGGTTAGCGGGAGCTCCTACAATGAGCAGTTCTTC. Amino acids: CASSLEVSGSSYNEQFF.